The clone carrying this T cell receptor (beta chain) occurred a few times. MiXCR, applied by TCRdb to the RT-PCR reads, yields one record per CDR3 protein. The sample lists about a million distinct CDR3 sequences, roughly 18% seen once, with around 6% in the top ten. Germline-derived CDR1 and CDR2 are MRHNA and SNTAGT. This CDR3 region has 15 residues. V lost 2 bases and J 9 bases, leaving 17 bases between the germline ends. This sample was taken from a study of patients and donors after allogeneic stem cell transplantation. This TCR was recovered from a human donor who was either an allogeneic HSCT recipient or a stem cell or donor lymphocyte infusion donor (not recorded which). It is not recorded whose cells these are; they may come from a transplant donor. Input material: blood, either unsorted or a sorted T cell fraction (not recorded which). The chain combines TRBV6-4 with TRBJ2-1; maybe TRBD1 (5 bases). The CDR3 nucleotides read TGTGCCAGCAGTGACCAGGGCAGACGGCTAGGTGAGCAGTTCTTC. It translates to CASSDQGRRLGEQFF.